Each of the 19 T cell receptor beta chains below was sequenced from the same sample in a study of CD8 T cells in ankylosing spondylitis. Using its own MiXCR run on the 5' RACE reads, TCRdb lists one record per CDR3 protein. This sample has 200,000 to 300,000 distinct CDR3 sequences, with less than 9.5% found just once. The sequenced sample consisted of blood, either unsorted or a sorted T cell fraction (not recorded which). The source of these receptors is a female donor with ankylosing spondylitis or in good health (not recorded which).

This clonotype was counted at least ten times. The genes are TRBV29-1 and TRBJ2-2, with TRBD1 identical over 8 bases. Losses at the gene ends were 4 bases for V and 6 bases for J; bases not matched to a gene: 4. CDR3 length equals 13 residues. Germline V gives CDR1 SQVTM, CDR2 ANQGSEA. The CDR3 protein is CSVVGQGSGELFF. CDR3 DNA: TGCAGCGTTGTAGGACAGGGATCCGGGGAGCTGTTTTTT.

This clonotype was seen repeatedly, ten times or more. V gene TRBV24-1 combines with J gene TRBJ2-3, with D maybe TRBD2 (7 bases). V gave up 1 base and J gave up 1 base, with 14 bases separating them. This CDR3 contains 17 residues. CDR1 KGHDR and CDR2 SFDVKD come from the germline V gene. The CDR3 bases are TGTGCCACCAGTGATTTAGGGGGAGGGCCGCGCACAGATACGCAGTATTTT. Translating gives CATSDLGGGPRTDTQYF.

There are many counts of this clonotype. The chain combines TRBV7-9 with TRBJ2-5; maybe TRBD1 (5 bases). V lost 3 bases, J lost 5 bases, and 13 bases lay in between. The CDR3 runs to 14 residues. The germline CDR1 and CDR2 sequences are SEHNR and FQNEAQ (reference sequence). CDR3 residues: CASSFDRTMETQYF. CDR3 coding DNA: TGTGCCAGCAGCTTCGACAGAACAATGGAGACCCAGTACTTC.

This clonotype was detected ten times or more. The rearrangement joins TRBV25-1 to TRBJ2-1; 11 positions agree with TRBD2. The CDR3 extends over 14 amino acids. Per germline, CDR1 MGHDK and CDR2 SYGVNS. Trimming cost V 3 bases and J 10 bases; bases outside gene matches: 5. The CDR3 here is CASSELTSGTEQFF. CDR3 nucleotides: TGTGCCAGCAGTGAGTTGACTAGCGGGACCGAGCAGTTCTTC.

The chain has TRBV19 and TRBJ2-1; 11 nucleotides agree with TRBD1. V was pared by 9 bases and J by 13 bases, with 5 bases of the junction left unmatched. The CDR3 length is 11 residues. Germline lookup yields CDR1 LNHDA and CDR2 SQIVND (reference sequence). The CDR3 coding sequence is TGTGCCAGCCCTCGGACAGGGGGCCAGTTCTTC. Amino acid sequence: CASPRTGGQFF.

To note about this clonotype: This may be a read error: a much more frequent sequence differs by one nucleotide. The rearrangement links TRBV5-1 to TRBJ2-1; 7 bases map to TRBD2. This CDR3 is 16 amino acids long. CDR1 is SGHRS, CDR2 YFSETQ, per germline. After removal of 0 bases from V and 4 bases from J, the junction contained 7 bases not matched to a gene. CDR3 protein: CASSLVTTGGYNEQFF. CDR3 nucleotide sequence: TGCGCCAGCAGCTTGGTAACGACGGGAGGATACAATGAGCAGTTCTTC.

This clonotype occurred many times. The gene calls are TRBV20-1 and TRBJ1-5; D gene uncertain. V was cut by 4 bases and J by 0 bases, with 10 bases left in between. There are 14 residues in the CDR3. Germline V gene lookup returns CDR1 DFQATT and CDR2 SNEGSKA (reference sequence). Written as DNA, the CDR3 is TGCAGTGCTAACGCCCGAGGTAGCAATCAGCCCCAGCATTTT. Protein sequence: CSANARGSNQPQHF.

The table lists this clonotype with many counts. This rearrangement joins TRBV20-1 to TRBJ2-1; D might be TRBD2 (6 bases). This CDR3 is 17 amino acids long. Germline CDR1 and CDR2: DFQATT and SNEGSKA (reference sequence). The ends were cut back, 3 bases at V and 4 bases at J, with 22 bases in the middle. CDR3 in DNA: TGCAGTGCTAGGGTTTCTCCTAGCGCGCACTTGTACAATGAGCAGTTCTTC. It specifies CSARVSPSAHLYNEQFF.

This clonotype was counted many times. The chain has TRBV12-3 or TRBV12-4 and TRBJ1-5; 7 bases line up with TRBD1. Trimming took 1 base from V and 7 from J; bases not matched to a gene: 1. The CDR3 is 13 amino acids. The CDR3 region has the DNA TGTGCCAGCAGTTTAGACAGGGGACAGCCCCAGCATTTT. Translated: CASSLDRGQPQHF.

Only a few counts were recorded for this clonotype. J is TRBJ1-3 and V is TRBV6-5, with D unclear. Looked up from germline, CDR1 is MNHEY and CDR2 is SVGAGI. V lost 0 bases to trimming and J lost 2 bases, with 20 bases between them. The CDR3 has 19 residues. The CDR3 nucleotides read TGTGCCAGCAGTTACTCGCTATATGGTGGAGGGTTCACTGGAAACACCATATATTTT. Encoded protein: CASSYSLYGGGFTGNTIYF.

This clonotype has ten or more counts. The V and J genes are TRBV28 and TRBJ1-5; D gene unclear. Trimming pared 7 bases from V and 2 bases from J, leaving 6 bases between. In germline, CDR1 is MDHEN, CDR2 SYDVKM. This CDR3 has 12 amino acids. The CDR3: CASISGNQPQHF. The CDR3 nucleotides are TGTGCCAGCATTTCGGGCAATCAGCCCCAGCATTTT.

This clonotype came up many times. The chain recombines TRBV20-1 with TRBJ1-2; D remains unclear. Trimming shortened V by 3 bases and J by 3 bases, and 20 bases separated the two germline ends. CDR1 DFQATT and CDR2 SNEGSKA come from the germline V gene (reference sequence). The CDR3 is made up of 16 amino acids. In DNA, the CDR3 is TGCAGTGCTAGCGGAATTAGACGCAGATTAGACTATGGCTACACCTTC. Translation: CSASGIRRRLDYGYTF.

This clonotype was recorded at least ten times. The rearrangement links TRBV6-5 to TRBJ1-4; TRBD1 might be the D (6 bases). This CDR3 region has 15 residues. Germline CDR1 MNHEY, CDR2 SVGAGI. Trimming removed 0 bases at V and 5 bases at J, with 10 bases between. This CDR3 reads CASSYSTGGNEKLFF. In nucleotides, the CDR3 is TGTGCCAGCAGTTACTCGACCGGGGGCAATGAAAAACTGTTTTTT.

This clonotype was counted at least ten times. The CDR3 DNA is TGTGCCAGCAGTAAGGGTGAGCAGTTCTTC. This codes for CASSKGEQFF. This rearrangement joins TRBV28 to TRBJ2-1; D is unclear. Trimming shortened V by 5 bases and J by 9 bases, and 5 bases separated the two germline ends. The CDR3 sequence is 10 residues long. Germline V gene sequence: CDR1 MDHEN, CDR2 SYDVKM.

This clonotype occurred many times. CDR3 sequence (DNA): TGTGCCAGCAGCGTAGGGGCGGGGCTGAATGAGCAGTTCTTC. Protein sequence: CASSVGAGLNEQFF. The chain has TRBV9 and TRBJ2-1, with D tentatively TRBD2 (6 bases). Per germline, CDR1 SGDLS and CDR2 YYNGEE. Trimming took off 0 bases at V and 7 bases at J, with 11 bases between the two ends. This CDR3 region has 14 residues.

This clonotype was seen more than once but under ten times. J is TRBJ2-1 and V is TRBV29-1; 12 nucleotides match TRBD2. The CDR3 is made up of 14 amino acids. CDR1 SQVTM and CDR2 ANQGSEA come from the germline V gene. Losses at the gene ends were 6 bases for V and 9 bases for J; bases not matched to a gene: 9. This CDR3 is CSVRLAGGPGEQFF. Here the CDR3 DNA reads TGCAGCGTGCGCCTAGCGGGAGGGCCGGGTGAGCAGTTCTTC.

This clonotype was observed at least ten times. The chain couples TRBV5-1 to TRBJ1-3, with 9 bases lining up with TRBD1. V gave up 5 bases and J gave up 8 bases; unmatched junction bases: 8. The CDR3 totals 14 residues. Germline lookup yields CDR1 SGHRS and CDR2 YFSETQ. The CDR3 DNA follows: TGCGCCAGCAGGGGGACAGGGCTTGAGGACACCATATATTTT. Its translation is CASRGTGLEDTIYF.

This clonotype was seen repeatedly, ten times or more. The chain recombines TRBV27 with TRBJ1-5; 7 bases line up with TRBD1. After removal of 5 bases from V and 4 bases from J, the junction contained 14 bases not matched to a gene. Germline V lookup: CDR1 MNHEY, CDR2 SMNVEV (reference sequence). The CDR3 length is 17 residues. The CDR3 DNA follows: TGTGCCAGCAGTCCGATTCCCCTCGGACAGGAGAATCAGCCCCAGCATTTT. It yields the protein CASSPIPLGQENQPQHF.

Regarding this clonotype: Being one base from a much bigger clone, this may be a read error. The V call is TRBV6-5, the J call TRBJ2-3; tentative D call: TRBD2 (5 bases). The germline V gene encodes CDR1 MNHEY and CDR2 SVGAGI. The CDR3 sequence is 11 residues long. For the CDR3, the DNA is TGTGCCAGCATGCGGGCAGAAACGCAGTATTTT. Its translation: CASMRAETQYF.